What follows are 20 T cell receptor beta chains derived from one specimen sequenced in a study of shared clonotypes between healthy human individuals. The protocol was immunoSEQ multiplex PCR, while the TCRdb copy is restricted to in-frame clones and leaves out a portion. The sample holds 2 million to 2.5 million clones, approximately 95% seen once. Source material: naive CD4+ T cells from PBMCs. Specified subset: CD45RA+ positively selected. Receptors originate from a man aged 18 to 29 in good health. Some clones in this sample may be carry-over from other donors' samples.

The chain has TRBV6-4 and TRBJ2-1; 11 bases agree with TRBD2. This CDR3 contains 15 residues. CDR1 MRHNA and CDR2 SNTAGT come from the germline V gene. J gave up 7 bases and V 6 bases, and 8 bases lay outside the gene matches. CDR3 sequence (DNA): TGTGCCAGCAGCCCGACTAGCGGGACAAGGAATGAGCAGTTCTTC. Its translation is CASSPTSGTRNEQFF.

About this clone: An end of the junction differs from the germline gene, which may be a read error. The chain couples TRBV7-9 to TRBJ1-2; the D is unclear. CDR1 is SEHNR and CDR2 is FQNEAQ in the germline V gene (reference sequence). The CDR3 has 10 amino acids. The CDR3 DNA sequence: TGTGCCAGCAGCTTGGCCCGGGCGGCCTTC. This gives the protein CASSLARAAF.

V gene TRBV27 combines with J gene TRBJ2-4, with D hard to call. V lost 6 bases to trimming and J lost 0 bases, with 6 bases between them. This CDR3 has 13 residues. Germline CDR1 MNHEY, CDR2 SMNVEV (reference sequence). The CDR3 region is CASSSLAKNIQYF. For the CDR3, the DNA is TGTGCCAGCAGCTCTCTAGCCAAAAACATTCAGTACTTC.

The rearrangement links TRBV9 to TRBJ2-1; D possibly corresponds to TRBD2 (5 bases). Trimming left V 4 bases short and J 2 bases short, with 13 bases between. In germline, CDR1 is SGDLS, CDR2 YYNGEE. The CDR3 has 15 residues. The CDR3 here is CASSRGLVPYNEQFF. The CDR3 DNA is TGTGCCAGCAGCCGCGGGCTAGTCCCCTACAATGAGCAGTTCTTC.

This clone came up once. This rearrangement joins TRBV5-1 to TRBJ2-7, with D perhaps given as TRBD1 or TRBD2 (5 bases each). The CDR3 totals 16 residues. Trimming removed 2 bases from V and 4 bases from J, with 19 bases in between. Germline CDR1 is SGHRS and CDR2 is YFSETQ. The CDR3 loop reads CASSFSTGIGAYEQYF. The CDR3 DNA follows: TGCGCCAGCAGCTTCTCCACGGGGATCGGGGCTTACGAGCAGTACTTC.

The chain recombines TRBV27 with TRBJ1-1; 8 bases line up with TRBD1. This CDR3 contains 13 residues. J lost 10 bases, V lost 3 bases, and 7 bases had no gene match. Germline CDR1 MNHEY, CDR2 SMNVEV (reference sequence). CDR3: CASSLAGTGGAFF. CDR3 nucleotides: TGTGCCAGCAGTTTGGCGGGGACAGGAGGAGCTTTCTTT.

The chain combines TRBV7-6 with TRBJ2-5, with 10 bases matching TRBD1. Germline CDR1 SGHVS, CDR2 FNYEAQ. J gave up 6 bases and V 1 base, and 8 bases lay outside the gene matches. The CDR3 runs to 16 residues. The CDR3 region is CASSLEARQGAKTQYF. CDR3 in DNA: TGTGCCAGCAGCTTAGAGGCCCGACAGGGGGCAAAGACCCAGTACTTC.

This clone was counted a few times. The V and J genes are TRBV5-4 and TRBJ1-2; a possible D gene is TRBD1 (6 bases). From germline, CDR1 is SGHNT and CDR2 YYREEE (reference sequence). The CDR3 is 14 amino acids. Trimming stripped 3 bases from V and 6 bases from J, with 15 bases between. The CDR3 region is CASSYSQGGDGYTF. The DNA for the CDR3 is TGTGCCAGCAGCTATTCACAGGGTGGAGATGGCTACACCTTC.

For the CDR3, the DNA is TGTGCCAGCAGTCGCGGGACACTAGCTTTCTTT. This encodes CASSRGTLAFF. The rearrangement uses TRBV28 and TRBJ1-1; weak D call: TRBD1 (6 bases). Trimming took 5 bases from V and 10 from J, leaving 11 bases between them. The CDR3 length is 11 residues. CDR1 is MDHEN and CDR2 is SYDVKM in the germline V gene.

V is TRBV10-2 and J is TRBJ2-7; 7 bases are shared with TRBD1. This CDR3 region has 15 residues. V was clipped by 6 bases and J by 2 bases; unmatched bases: 10. CDR1 WSHSY and CDR2 SAAADI come from the germline V gene. The CDR3 here is CASRKPTGPPYEQYF. The CDR3 DNA follows: TGCGCCAGCAGAAAGCCGACAGGGCCCCCCTACGAGCAGTACTTC.

CDR3: CASSPNDRVVNTEAFF. Here the CDR3 DNA reads TGTGCCAGCAGCCCTAATGATAGGGTGGTGAACACTGAAGCTTTCTTT. The rearrangement uses TRBV5-4 and TRBJ1-1; D uncertain. This CDR3 comprises 16 residues. The germline CDR1 and CDR2 sequences are SGHNT and YYREEE (reference sequence). V was pared by 4 bases and J by 0 bases, with 16 bases between.

The chain is built from TRBV4-1 and TRBJ1-4, with D perhaps matching TRBD1 (5 bases). Per germline, CDR1 MGHRA and CDR2 YSYEKL. There are 14 residues in the CDR3. Trimming pared 3 bases from V and 4 bases from J, leaving 9 bases between. CDR3 protein: CASSQTVNNEKLFF. In DNA form, the CDR3 reads TGCGCCAGCAGCCAGACAGTTAATAATGAAAAACTGTTTTTT.

The genes are TRBV29-1 and TRBJ2-3; D remains ambiguous. The germline CDR1 and CDR2 sequences are SQVTM and ANQGSEA. This CDR3 spans 13 amino acids. With 4 bases removed from V and 5 bases from J, the gap between germline ends came to 13 bases. The CDR3 nucleotides read TGCAGCGTTGTTCAAGGGCCGGGAGATACGCAGTATTTT. Protein: CSVVQGPGDTQYF.

The chain carries TRBV5-5 and TRBJ2-1; D gene ambiguous. The CDR3 is made up of 12 amino acids. Germline V lookup: CDR1 SGHKS, CDR2 YYEKEE (reference sequence). V was pared by 0 bases and J by 6 bases, with 4 bases between. The CDR3 loop is CASSLGGNEQFF. The DNA of the CDR3 is TGTGCCAGCAGCTTGGGAGGCAATGAGCAGTTCTTC. The full variable domain, rest sourced from reference TRBV5-5 and TRBJ2-1, is DAGVTQSPTHLIKTRGQQVTLRCSPISGHKSVSWYQQVLGQGPQFIFQYYEKEERGRGNFPDRFSARQFPNYSSELNVNALLLGDSALYLCASSLGGNEQFFGPGTRLTVL.

The CDR3 region is CASRGVGQDQETQYF. CDR3 nucleotides: TGTGCCAGCAGAGGTGTAGGGCAGGACCAAGAGACCCAGTACTTC. The chain uses TRBV5-6 and TRBJ2-5; D gene unclear. CDR3 length: 15 residues. Germline CDR1 and CDR2: SGHDT and YYEEEE. Trimming removed 5 bases from V and 0 bases from J, with 14 bases in between. The full variable domain, rest sourced from reference TRBV5-6 and TRBJ2-5, is DAGVTQSPTHLIKTRGQQVTLRCSPKSGHDTVSWYQQALGQGPQFIFQYYEEEERQRGNFPDRFSGHQFPNYSSELNVNALLLGDSALYLCASRGVGQDQETQYFGPGTRLLVL.

J is TRBJ2-1 and V is TRBV5-6, with TRBD2 matching over 9 bases. Germline CDR1 and CDR2: SGHDT and YYEEEE. The V gene end was trimmed by 0 bases and the J gene end by 10 bases; junction bases not matched to a gene: 8. CDR3 length: 15 residues. This CDR3 reads CASSLDLAGAHEQFF. As DNA, the CDR3 is TGTGCCAGCAGCTTGGACTTAGCGGGAGCTCACGAGCAGTTCTTC.

The chain has TRBV19 and TRBJ1-2, with 8 nucleotides matching TRBD1. The length of the CDR3 is 14 residues. V lost 6 bases and J lost 4; bases outside the gene matches: 7. Germline V gene lookup returns CDR1 LNHDA and CDR2 SQIVND (reference sequence). CDR3 bases: TGTGCCAGTAGGGACAGGGTTGGAGGCTATGGCTACACCTTC. Its protein product is CASRDRVGGYGYTF.

The J gene is TRBJ2-7, the V gene TRBV4-3; D is possibly TRBD1 (7 bases). This CDR3 has 16 amino acids. In germline, CDR1 is LGHNA, CDR2 YSLEER. V shed 3 bases and J shed 0 bases, with 15 bases lying between them. CDR3 sequence: CASSQTQGGLSYEQYF. The DNA for the CDR3 is TGCGCCAGCAGCCAGACCCAGGGGGGCCTCTCCTACGAGCAGTACTTC.

This clone was found once. Other nucleotide sequences from this sample produce the same CDR3. This rearrangement joins TRBV7-9 to TRBJ2-5; 7 bases are shared with TRBD1. This CDR3 comprises 14 residues. Germline lookup yields CDR1 SEHNR and CDR2 FQNEAQ (reference sequence). The J segment lost 1 base and the V segment lost 3 bases, leaving 2 bases of the junction unmatched. The CDR3 region has the DNA TGTGCCAGCAGCTTTGGGACAGTCCAAGAGACCCAGTACTTC. Translating gives CASSFGTVQETQYF.

The chain joins TRBV6-1 to TRBJ1-5; TRBD1 might be the D (5 bases). Per the germline V gene, CDR1 is MNHNS and CDR2 is SASEGT. The V and J ends lost 7 bases and 3 bases respectively, with 10 bases between them. The CDR3 has 13 residues. The CDR3 sequence: CASTLTDNQPQHF. CDR3 DNA sequence: TGTGCCAGCACATTGACAGACAATCAGCCCCAGCATTTT.